The 17 T cell receptor beta chains below come from one sample, sequenced in a study of regulatory T cells in long-lasting Graves disease. Time point specified: newly diagnosed GD, antithyroid drugs for less than 3 months. RNA from PBMCs was the source of the TCR library. HTBI primers from iRepertoire and Arm-PCR of CDR3 regions yielded the TCR beta libraries. TCRdb independently ran MiXCR on the multiplex PCR reads; one entry per CDR3 protein. Here the sample spans 500,000 or so distinct CDR3 sequences, 11% to 15% being singletons. This same sample was also taken into another study, of T cells in Graves' hyperthyroidism and ophthalmopathy.

The specimen was peripheral blood mononuclear cells (PBMCs), collected at new diagnosis, from a patient treated with antithyroid drugs. These receptors all stem from a woman in her forties or fifties with Graves disease.

This clonotype was detected ten times or more. The chain carries TRBV7-2 and TRBJ2-7; 8 nucleotides line up with TRBD1. The J segment lost 6 bases and the V segment lost 5 bases, leaving 3 bases of the junction unmatched. CDR1 and CDR2 (germline): SGHTA, FQGNSA. The length of the CDR3 is 12 residues. The CDR3 loop reads CASSRDRTEQYF. The CDR3 coding sequence is TGTGCCAGCAGCAGGGACAGGACCGAGCAGTACTTC.

This clonotype came up many times. This sequence joins TRBV20-1 and TRBJ2-5; 9 nucleotides line up with TRBD2. V lost 0 bases and J lost 2; bases outside the gene matches: 4. Germline-derived CDR1 and CDR2 are DFQATT and SNEGSKA (reference sequence). CDR3 length: 15 residues. The CDR3 DNA reads TGCAGTGCTAGAGATCTAGCGGGGCTACAAGAGACCCAGTACTTC. Its translation: CSARDLAGLQETQYF.

About this clonotype itself: This clone may be a read error of a much larger clone one base away. V and J are TRBV5-1 and TRBJ2-2, with 7 bases identical to TRBD1. Germline CDR1 reads SGHRS; CDR2 reads YFSETQ. CDR3 length equals 17 residues. V was pared by 4 bases and J by 2 bases, with 11 bases of the junction left unmatched. The CDR3: CASSVQTGTANTGELFF. The DNA of the CDR3 is TGCGCCAGCAGCGTACAAACCGGGACAGCCAACACCGGGGAGCTGTTTTTT.

This clonotype was detected a few times. The V call is TRBV11-3, the J call TRBJ1-3; D is unresolved. The germline V gene encodes CDR1 SGHNT and CDR2 YENEEA. Trimming stripped 2 bases from V and 6 bases from J, with 8 bases between. The CDR3 runs to 13 residues. The CDR3 loop reads CASSLNSENTIYF. The CDR3, as DNA: TGTGCCAGCAGCTTAAATTCCGAAAACACCATATATTTT.

This clonotype was detected many times. The V gene is TRBV2, the J gene TRBJ1-2; perhaps TRBD1 as D (5 bases). The CDR3 runs to 15 residues. Trimming stripped 6 bases from V and 3 bases from J, with 17 bases between. Germline V gives CDR1 SNHLY, CDR2 FYNNEI. The CDR3 DNA reads as TGTGCCAGCAGGGTCATACAGGTTTCGGACTATGGCTACACCTTC. It specifies CASRVIQVSDYGYTF.

This clonotype was counted at least ten times. The genes are TRBV27 and TRBJ2-4; D gene unclear. Germline CDR1 is MNHEY and CDR2 is SMNVEV (reference sequence). The CDR3 is made up of 14 amino acids. The germline V and J ends were trimmed by 5 bases and 2 bases, with 10 bases remaining between them. The CDR3 spells CASSTFGPKNIQYF. CDR3 DNA: TGTGCCAGCAGTACGTTCGGGCCCAAAAACATTCAGTACTTC.

This clonotype was detected many times. The gene calls are TRBV24-1 and TRBJ1-2; 7 bases align to TRBD1. From germline, CDR1 is KGHDR and CDR2 SFDVKD. The CDR3 is made up of 14 amino acids. V trimming: 6 bases; J trimming: 8 bases; junction bases outside the gene matches: 11. The CDR3 loop is CATSKRDRSGGYTF. The CDR3 DNA reads TGTGCCACCAGTAAACGGGACAGATCGGGGGGCTACACCTTC.

This clonotype has a count of ten or more. This chain links TRBV12-3 or TRBV12-4 with TRBJ2-1; weak D call: TRBD2 (6 bases). CDR3 length equals 13 residues. Trimming pared 2 bases from V and 7 bases from J, leaving 9 bases between. In nucleotides, the CDR3 is TGTGCCAGCAGTTTACCAGGGAGGAATGAGCAGTTCTTC. Protein: CASSLPGRNEQFF.

This clonotype has a count of ten or more. This chain uses TRBV5-1 with TRBJ1-2; 7 bases agree with TRBD1. This CDR3 region has 14 residues. The V and J ends lost 4 bases and 4 bases, in that order; junction bases with no gene match: 7. The V gene's germline CDR1 is SGHRS and CDR2 YFSETQ. In nucleotides, the CDR3 is TGCGCCAGCAGCCTAGACAGGGATGGCTATGGCTACACCTTC. Its protein product is CASSLDRDGYGYTF.

The V and J genes are TRBV20-1 and TRBJ2-1; the match to TRBD2 covers 10 bases. Germline lookup yields CDR1 DFQATT and CDR2 SNEGSKA (reference sequence). The V and J ends lost 6 bases and 7 bases, in that order; junction bases with no gene match: 12. There are 15 residues in the CDR3. The CDR3 is CSAPPASGSLNEQFF. CDR3 DNA sequence: TGCAGTGCCCCTCCAGCTAGCGGGAGTTTAAATGAGCAGTTCTTC.

This clonotype was found many times. J is TRBJ2-7 and V is TRBV19; D might be TRBD1 or TRBD2, each matching 7 bases. V lost 1 base, J lost 2 bases, and 12 bases lay in between. CDR1 LNHDA and CDR2 SQIVND come from the germline V gene (reference sequence). This CDR3 comprises 15 residues. The CDR3 loop reads CASSIAAGQTYEQYF. CDR3 DNA: TGTGCCAGTAGTATAGCAGCGGGACAGACCTACGAGCAGTACTTC.

Ten or more counts support this clonotype. This sequence joins TRBV29-1 and TRBJ2-2; TRBD1 matches 8 bases. V was clipped by 7 bases and J by 0 bases; unmatched bases: 4. This CDR3 contains 14 residues. Looked up from germline, CDR1 is SQVTM and CDR2 is ANQGSEA. This CDR3 is CSGKQGANTGELFF. The CDR3, as DNA: TGCAGCGGCAAACAGGGGGCGAACACCGGGGAGCTGTTTTTT.

The sample holds many counts of this clonotype. The V and J genes are TRBV24-1 and TRBJ2-3, with 10 nucleotides matching TRBD2. V shed 1 base and J 6 bases; nucleotides not matched to a gene: 6. Per the germline V gene, CDR1 is KGHDR and CDR2 is SFDVKD. The CDR3 is 16 amino acids. The CDR3 reads CATSDFGTSVPDTQYF. In DNA form, the CDR3 reads TGTGCCACCAGTGATTTCGGGACTAGCGTACCGGATACGCAGTATTTT.

In its sample, this clonotype was seen many times. The chain recombines TRBV20-1 with TRBJ2-7; 9 bases are a match to TRBD2. Germline-derived CDR1 and CDR2 are DFQATT and SNEGSKA (reference sequence). Germline trimming cut 3 bases from V and 2 bases from J; bases unmatched to any gene: 8. This CDR3 comprises 15 residues. The CDR3 DNA reads as TGCAGTGCTAGGCCTCCGGGACTAGCTGCCTACGAGCAGTACTTC. Protein sequence: CSARPPGLAAYEQYF.

This clonotype was seen repeatedly, ten times or more. V gene TRBV28 combines with J gene TRBJ1-1; D uncertain. CDR3 length equals 13 residues. The V end was cut by 2 bases, the J end by 6 bases, with 10 bases between. In germline, CDR1 is MDHEN, CDR2 SYDVKM. For the CDR3, the DNA is TGTGCCAGCAGTTTAGGTCCGGGCCCTGAAGCTTTCTTT. Translated, it gives CASSLGPGPEAFF.

At least ten counts were recorded for this clonotype. This chain's CDR3 is CSARASGGPGYYEQYF. The CDR3 region has the DNA TGCAGTGCTAGAGCCTCAGGGGGGCCGGGTTACTACGAGCAGTACTTC. The chain links TRBV20-1 to TRBJ2-7; perhaps TRBD1 as D (7 bases). The CDR3 has 16 amino acids. Germline V CDR1 and CDR2: DFQATT, SNEGSKA (reference sequence). V was clipped by 1 base and J by 3 bases, with 19 bases between them.

This clonotype was seen ten or more times. V and J are TRBV2 and TRBJ1-1, with a weak D call TRBD1 (5 bases). The germline V gene has CDR1 SNHLY and CDR2 FYNNEI. V lost 7 bases to trimming and J lost 6 bases, with 18 bases between them. CDR3 length: 14 amino acids. The DNA for the CDR3 is TGTGCCAGCACAAGAGGGGCGGGGTGGGCTGAAGCTTTCTTT. Its translation: CASTRGAGWAEAFF.